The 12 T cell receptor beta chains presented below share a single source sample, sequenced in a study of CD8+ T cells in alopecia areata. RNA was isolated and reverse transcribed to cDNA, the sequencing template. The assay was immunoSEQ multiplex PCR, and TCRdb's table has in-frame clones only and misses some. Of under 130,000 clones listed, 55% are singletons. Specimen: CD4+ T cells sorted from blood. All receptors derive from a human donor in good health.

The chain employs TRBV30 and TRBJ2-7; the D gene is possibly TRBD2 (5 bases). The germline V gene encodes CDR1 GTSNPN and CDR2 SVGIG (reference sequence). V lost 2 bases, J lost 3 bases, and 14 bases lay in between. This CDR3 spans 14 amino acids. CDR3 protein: CAWSTGLGGYEQYF. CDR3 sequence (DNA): TGTGCCTGGAGTACCGGACTCGGTGGCTACGAGCAGTACTTC.

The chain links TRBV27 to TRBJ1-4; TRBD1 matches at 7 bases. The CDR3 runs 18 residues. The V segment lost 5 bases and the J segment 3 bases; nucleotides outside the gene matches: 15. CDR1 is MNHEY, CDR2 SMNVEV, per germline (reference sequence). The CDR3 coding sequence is TGTGCCAGCAGTCTTAGACCACATGGACAGGAGCCTAATGAAAAACTGTTTTTT. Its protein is CASSLRPHGQEPNEKLFF.

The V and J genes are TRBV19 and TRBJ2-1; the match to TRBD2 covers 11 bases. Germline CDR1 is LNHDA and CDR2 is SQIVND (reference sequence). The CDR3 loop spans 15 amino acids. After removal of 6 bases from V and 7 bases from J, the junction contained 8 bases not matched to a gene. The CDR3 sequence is CASSGIAGGRNEQFF. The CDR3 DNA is TGTGCCAGTAGCGGAATAGCGGGGGGGCGGAATGAGCAGTTCTTC.

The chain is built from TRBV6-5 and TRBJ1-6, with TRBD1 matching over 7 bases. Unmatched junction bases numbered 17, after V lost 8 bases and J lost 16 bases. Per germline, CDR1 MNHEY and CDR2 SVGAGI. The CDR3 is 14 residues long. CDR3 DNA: TGTGCCAGCCGAACAGGGGCCGCGGGGATCAATCTCCACTTT. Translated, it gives CASRTGAAGINLHF.

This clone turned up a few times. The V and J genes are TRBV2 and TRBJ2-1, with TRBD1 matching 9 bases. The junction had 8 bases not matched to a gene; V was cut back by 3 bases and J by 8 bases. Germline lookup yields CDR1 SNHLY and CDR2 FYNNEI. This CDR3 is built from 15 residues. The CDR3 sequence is CASSDEQGAAYEQFF. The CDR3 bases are TGTGCCAGCAGTGATGAACAGGGGGCTGCATATGAGCAGTTCTTC.

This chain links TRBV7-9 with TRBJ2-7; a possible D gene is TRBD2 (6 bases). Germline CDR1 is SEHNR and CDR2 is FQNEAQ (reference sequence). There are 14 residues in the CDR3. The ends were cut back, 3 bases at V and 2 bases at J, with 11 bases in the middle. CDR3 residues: CASSLKGGPYEQYF. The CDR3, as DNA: TGTGCCAGCAGCTTGAAGGGAGGACCCTACGAGCAGTACTTC.

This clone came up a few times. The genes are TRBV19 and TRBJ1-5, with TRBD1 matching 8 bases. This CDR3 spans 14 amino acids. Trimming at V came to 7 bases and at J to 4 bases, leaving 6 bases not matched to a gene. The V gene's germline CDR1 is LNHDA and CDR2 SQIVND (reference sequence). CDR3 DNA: TGTGCCAGTATCGACAGGGGAGGGAATCAGCCCCAGCATTTT. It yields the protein CASIDRGGNQPQHF. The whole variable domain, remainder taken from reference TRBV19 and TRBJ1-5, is DGGITQSPKYLFRKEGQNVTLSCEQNLNHDAMYWYRQDPGQGLRLIYYSQIVNDFQKGDIAEGYSVSREKKESFPLTVTSAQKNPTAFYLCASIDRGGNQPQHFGDGTRLSIL.

DNA for the CDR3: TGCAGCGTTGAAAATCCCGCTAGCAAAGGGCCAGATACGCAGTATTTT. It translates to CSVENPASKGPDTQYF. V usage is TRBV29-1 and J usage is TRBJ2-3; D possibly corresponds to TRBD2 (5 bases). The V gene's germline CDR1 is SQVTM and CDR2 ANQGSEA. V lost 2 bases and J 4 bases, leaving 19 bases between the germline ends. This CDR3 has 16 residues.

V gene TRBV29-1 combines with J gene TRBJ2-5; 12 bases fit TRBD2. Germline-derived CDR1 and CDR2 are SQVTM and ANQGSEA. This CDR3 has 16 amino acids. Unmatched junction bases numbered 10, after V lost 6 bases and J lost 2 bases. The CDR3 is CSVKRGTSGPQETQYF. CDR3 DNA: TGCAGCGTGAAACGAGGGACTAGCGGGCCGCAAGAGACCCAGTACTTC.

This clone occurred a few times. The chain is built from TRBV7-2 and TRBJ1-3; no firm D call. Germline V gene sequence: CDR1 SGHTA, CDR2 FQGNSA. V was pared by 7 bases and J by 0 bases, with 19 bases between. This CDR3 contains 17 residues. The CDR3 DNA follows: TGTGCCAGCACCTTTGCTATTGCCCCAAACTCTGGAAACACCATATATTTT. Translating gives CASTFAIAPNSGNTIYF.

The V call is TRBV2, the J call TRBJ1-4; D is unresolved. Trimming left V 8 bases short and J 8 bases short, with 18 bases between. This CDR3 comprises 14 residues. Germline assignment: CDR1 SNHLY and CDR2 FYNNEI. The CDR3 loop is CASVPGLGGEKLFF. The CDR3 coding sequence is TGTGCCAGCGTGCCGGGCCTGGGCGGGGAAAAACTGTTTTTT.

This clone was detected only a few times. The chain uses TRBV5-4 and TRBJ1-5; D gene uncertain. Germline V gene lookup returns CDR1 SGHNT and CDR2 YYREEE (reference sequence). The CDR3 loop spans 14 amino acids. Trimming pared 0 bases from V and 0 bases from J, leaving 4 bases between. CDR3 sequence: CASSLGHSNQPQHF. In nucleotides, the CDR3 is TGTGCCAGCAGCTTGGGCCATAGCAATCAGCCCCAGCATTTT.